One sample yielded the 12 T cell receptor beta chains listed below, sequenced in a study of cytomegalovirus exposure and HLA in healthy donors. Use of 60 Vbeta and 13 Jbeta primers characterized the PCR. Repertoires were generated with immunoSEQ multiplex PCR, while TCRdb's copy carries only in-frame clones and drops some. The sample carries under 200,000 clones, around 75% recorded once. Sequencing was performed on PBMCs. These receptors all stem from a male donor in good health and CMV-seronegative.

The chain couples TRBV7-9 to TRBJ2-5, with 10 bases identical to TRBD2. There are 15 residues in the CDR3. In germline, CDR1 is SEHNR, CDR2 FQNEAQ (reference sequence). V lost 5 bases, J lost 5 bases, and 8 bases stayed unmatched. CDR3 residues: CASSKSGRALETQYF. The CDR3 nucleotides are TGTGCCAGCAGCAAAAGCGGGAGGGCCTTGGAGACCCAGTACTTC.

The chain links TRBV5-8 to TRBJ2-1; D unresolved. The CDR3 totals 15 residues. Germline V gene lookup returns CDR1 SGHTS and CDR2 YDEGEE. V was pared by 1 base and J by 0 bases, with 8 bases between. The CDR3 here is CASSLPPSSYNEQFF. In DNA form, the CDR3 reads TGTGCCAGCAGCTTGCCCCCGAGCTCCTACAATGAGCAGTTCTTC.

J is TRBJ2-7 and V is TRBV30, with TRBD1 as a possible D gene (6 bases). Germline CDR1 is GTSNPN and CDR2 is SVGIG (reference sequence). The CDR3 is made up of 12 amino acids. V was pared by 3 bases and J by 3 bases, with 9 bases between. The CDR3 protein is CAWSSDSYEQYF. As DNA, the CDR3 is TGTGCCTGGAGCTCGGACAGCTACGAGCAGTACTTC. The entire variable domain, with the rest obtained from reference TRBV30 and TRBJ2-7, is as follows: SQTIHQWPATLVQPVGSPLSLECTVEGTSNPNLYWYRQAAGRGLQLLFYSVGIGQISSEVPQNLSASRPQDRQFILSSKKLLLSDSGFYLCAWSSDSYEQYFGPGTRLTVT.

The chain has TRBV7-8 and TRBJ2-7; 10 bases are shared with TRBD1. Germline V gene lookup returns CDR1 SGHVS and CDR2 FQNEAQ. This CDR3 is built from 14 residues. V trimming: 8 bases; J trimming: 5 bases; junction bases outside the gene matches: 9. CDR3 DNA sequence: TGTGCCAGCCGACAGGGACAGGGGTCCCACGAGCAGTACTTC. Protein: CASRQGQGSHEQYF.

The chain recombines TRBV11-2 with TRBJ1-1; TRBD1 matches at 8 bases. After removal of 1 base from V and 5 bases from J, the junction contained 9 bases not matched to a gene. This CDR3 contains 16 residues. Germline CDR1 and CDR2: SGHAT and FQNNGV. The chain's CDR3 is CASSLVAGGRLTEAFF. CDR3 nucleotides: TGTGCCAGCAGCTTAGTCGCAGGGGGCCGTTTGACTGAAGCTTTCTTT.

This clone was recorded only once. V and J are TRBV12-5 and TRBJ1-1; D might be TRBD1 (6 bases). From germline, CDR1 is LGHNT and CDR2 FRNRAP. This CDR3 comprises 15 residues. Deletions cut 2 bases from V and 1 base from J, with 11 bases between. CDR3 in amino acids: CASGLSDRTNTEAFF. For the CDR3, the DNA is TGTGCTAGTGGTTTGAGTGACAGGACGAACACTGAAGCTTTCTTT.

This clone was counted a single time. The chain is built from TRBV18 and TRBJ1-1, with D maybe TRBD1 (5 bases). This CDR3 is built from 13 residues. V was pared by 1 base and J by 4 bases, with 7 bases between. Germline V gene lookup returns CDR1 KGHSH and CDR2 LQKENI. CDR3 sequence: CASSPQGSTEAFF. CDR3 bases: TGTGCCAGCTCACCACAGGGGTCCACTGAAGCTTTCTTT.

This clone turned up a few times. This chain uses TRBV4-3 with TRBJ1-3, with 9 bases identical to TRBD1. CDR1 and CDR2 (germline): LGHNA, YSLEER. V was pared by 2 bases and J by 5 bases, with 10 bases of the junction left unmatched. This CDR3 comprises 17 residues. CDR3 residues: CASSQSFDRGFRNTIYF. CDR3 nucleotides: TGCGCCAGCAGCCAAAGCTTTGACAGGGGGTTTAGAAACACCATATATTTT.

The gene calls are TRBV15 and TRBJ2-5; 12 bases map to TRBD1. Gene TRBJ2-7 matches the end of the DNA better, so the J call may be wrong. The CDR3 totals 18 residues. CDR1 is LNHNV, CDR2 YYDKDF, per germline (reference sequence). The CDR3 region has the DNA TGTGCCACCAGCAGAGCCGGGACAGGGGGCGCGGGCTCCTACGAGCAGTACTTC. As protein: CATSRAGTGGAGSYEQYF.

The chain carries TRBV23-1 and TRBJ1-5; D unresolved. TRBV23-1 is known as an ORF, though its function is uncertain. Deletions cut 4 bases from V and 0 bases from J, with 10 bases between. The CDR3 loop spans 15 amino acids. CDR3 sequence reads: CASSPNRSSNQPQHF. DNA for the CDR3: TGCGCCAGCAGTCCGAACCGTAGTAGCAATCAGCCCCAGCATTTT.

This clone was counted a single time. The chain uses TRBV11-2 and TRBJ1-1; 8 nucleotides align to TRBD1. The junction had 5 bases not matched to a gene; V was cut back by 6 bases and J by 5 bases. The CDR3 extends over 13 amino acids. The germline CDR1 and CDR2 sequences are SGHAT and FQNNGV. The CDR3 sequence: CASRAQGATEAFF. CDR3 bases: TGTGCCAGCAGGGCGCAGGGGGCAACTGAAGCTTTCTTT.

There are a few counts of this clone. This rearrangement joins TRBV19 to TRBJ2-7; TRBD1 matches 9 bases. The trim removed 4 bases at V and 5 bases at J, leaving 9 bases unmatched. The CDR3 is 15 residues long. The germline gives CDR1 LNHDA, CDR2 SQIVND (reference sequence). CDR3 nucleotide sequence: TGTGCCAGTAGTACCACTCGGACAGGGGCCAACGAGCAGTACTTC. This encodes CASSTTRTGANEQYF.